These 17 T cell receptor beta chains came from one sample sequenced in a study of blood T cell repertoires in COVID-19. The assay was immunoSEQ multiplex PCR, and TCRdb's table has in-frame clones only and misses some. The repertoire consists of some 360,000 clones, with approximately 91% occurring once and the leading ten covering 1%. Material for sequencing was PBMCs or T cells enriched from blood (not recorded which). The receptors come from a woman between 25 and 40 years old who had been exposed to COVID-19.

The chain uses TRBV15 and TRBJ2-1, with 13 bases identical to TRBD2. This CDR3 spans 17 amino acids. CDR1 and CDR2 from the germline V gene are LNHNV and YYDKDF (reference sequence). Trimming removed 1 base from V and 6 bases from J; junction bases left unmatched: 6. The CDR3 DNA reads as TGTGCCACCAGCAGAGCCCGGACTAGCGGGAGCTCCAATGAGCAGTTCTTC. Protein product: CATSRARTSGSSNEQFF.

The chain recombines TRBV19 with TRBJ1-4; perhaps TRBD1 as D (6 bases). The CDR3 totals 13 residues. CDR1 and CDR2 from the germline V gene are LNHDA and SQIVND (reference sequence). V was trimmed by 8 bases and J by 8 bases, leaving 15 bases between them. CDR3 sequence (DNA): TGTGCCAGTCGGGACACCGGAGCCGAAAAACTGTTTTTT. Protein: CASRDTGAEKLFF. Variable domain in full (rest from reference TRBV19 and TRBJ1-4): DGGITQSPKYLFRKEGQNVTLSCEQNLNHDAMYWYRQDPGQGLRLIYYSQIVNDFQKGDIAEGYSVSREKKESFPLTVTSAQKNPTAFYLCASRDTGAEKLFFGSGTQLSVL.

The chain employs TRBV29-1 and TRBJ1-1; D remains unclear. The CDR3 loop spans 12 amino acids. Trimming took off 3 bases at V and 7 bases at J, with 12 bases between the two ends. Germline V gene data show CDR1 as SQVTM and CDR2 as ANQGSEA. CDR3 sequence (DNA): TGCAGCGTTGACCGGGGAGGGAATGAAGCTTTCTTT. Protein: CSVDRGGNEAFF.

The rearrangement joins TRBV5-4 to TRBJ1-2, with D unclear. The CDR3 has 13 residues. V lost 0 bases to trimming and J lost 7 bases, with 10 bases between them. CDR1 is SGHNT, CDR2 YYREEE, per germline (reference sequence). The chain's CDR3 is CASSLDGSSGYTF. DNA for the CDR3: TGTGCCAGCAGCTTGGATGGCTCCTCTGGCTACACCTTC. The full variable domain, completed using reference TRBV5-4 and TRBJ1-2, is ETGVTQSPTHLIKTRGQQVTLRCSSQSGHNTVSWYQQALGQGPQFIFQYYREEENGRGNFPPRFSGLQFPNYSSELNVNALELDDSALYLCASSLDGSSGYTFGSGTRLTVV.

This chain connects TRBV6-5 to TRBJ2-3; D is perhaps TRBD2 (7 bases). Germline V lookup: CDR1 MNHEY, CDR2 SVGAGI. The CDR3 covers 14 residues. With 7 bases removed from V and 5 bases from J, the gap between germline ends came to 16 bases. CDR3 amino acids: CASTIGGAGDTQYF. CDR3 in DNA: TGTGCCAGCACTATAGGGGGGGCAGGAGATACGCAGTATTTT.

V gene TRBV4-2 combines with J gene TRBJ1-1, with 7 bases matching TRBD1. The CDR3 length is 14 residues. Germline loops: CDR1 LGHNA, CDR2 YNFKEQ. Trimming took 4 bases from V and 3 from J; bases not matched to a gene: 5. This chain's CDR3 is CASSPRTGDTEAFF. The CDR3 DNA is TGTGCCAGCAGCCCCCGGACAGGAGACACTGAAGCTTTCTTT.

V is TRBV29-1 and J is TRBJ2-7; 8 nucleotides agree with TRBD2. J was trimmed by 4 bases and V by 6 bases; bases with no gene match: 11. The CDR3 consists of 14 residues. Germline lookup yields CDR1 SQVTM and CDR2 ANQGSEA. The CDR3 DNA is TGCAGCGTCCCCGGGCCCAGCGGGAGATACGAGCAGTACTTC. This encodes CSVPGPSGRYEQYF.

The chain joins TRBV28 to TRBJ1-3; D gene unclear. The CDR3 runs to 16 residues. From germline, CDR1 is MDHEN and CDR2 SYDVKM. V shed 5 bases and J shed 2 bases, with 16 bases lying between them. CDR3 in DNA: TGTGCCAGCAGTATCGCCGGGAGCGGTCCTGGAAACACCATATATTTT. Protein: CASSIAGSGPGNTIYF.

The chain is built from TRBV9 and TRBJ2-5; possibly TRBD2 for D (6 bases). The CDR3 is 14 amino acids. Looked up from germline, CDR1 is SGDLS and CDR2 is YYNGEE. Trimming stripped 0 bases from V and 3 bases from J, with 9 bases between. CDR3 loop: CASSVGGGKETQYF. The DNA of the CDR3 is TGTGCCAGCAGCGTAGGAGGAGGGAAAGAGACCCAGTACTTC.

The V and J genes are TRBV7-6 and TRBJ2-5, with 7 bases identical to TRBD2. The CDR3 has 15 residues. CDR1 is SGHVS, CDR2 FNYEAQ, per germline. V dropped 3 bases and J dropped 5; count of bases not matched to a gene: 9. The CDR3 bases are TGTGCCAGCAGCTTCAAACCCGGGAGGCTGGAGACCCAGTACTTC. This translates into CASSFKPGRLETQYF.

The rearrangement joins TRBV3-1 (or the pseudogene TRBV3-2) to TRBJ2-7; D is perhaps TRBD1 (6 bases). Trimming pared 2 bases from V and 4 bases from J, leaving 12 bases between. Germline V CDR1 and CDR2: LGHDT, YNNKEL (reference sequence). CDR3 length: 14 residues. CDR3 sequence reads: CASSQPGTLYEQYF. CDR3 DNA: TGTGCCAGCAGCCAACCTGGGACATTGTACGAGCAGTACTTC.

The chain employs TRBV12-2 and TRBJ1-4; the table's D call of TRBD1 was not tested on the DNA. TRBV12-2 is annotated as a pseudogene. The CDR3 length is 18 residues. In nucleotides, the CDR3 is TGTGCAAGTCGCTTAGAGCAGGGGGCTTTATCAACTAATGAAAAACTGTTTTTT. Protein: CASRLEQGALSTNEKLFF.

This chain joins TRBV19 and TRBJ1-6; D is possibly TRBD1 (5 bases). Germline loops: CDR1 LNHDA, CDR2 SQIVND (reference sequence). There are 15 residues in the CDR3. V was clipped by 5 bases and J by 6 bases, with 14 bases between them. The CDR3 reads CASSPPSGANSPLHF. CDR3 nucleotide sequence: TGTGCCAGTAGTCCGCCGAGTGGGGCTAATTCACCCCTCCACTTT.

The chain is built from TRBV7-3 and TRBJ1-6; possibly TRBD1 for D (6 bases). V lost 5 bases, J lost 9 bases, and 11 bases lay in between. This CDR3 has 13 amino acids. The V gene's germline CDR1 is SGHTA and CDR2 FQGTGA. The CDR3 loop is CASSDTGSSPLHF. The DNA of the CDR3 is TGTGCCAGCAGCGACACAGGGAGTTCACCCCTCCACTTT.

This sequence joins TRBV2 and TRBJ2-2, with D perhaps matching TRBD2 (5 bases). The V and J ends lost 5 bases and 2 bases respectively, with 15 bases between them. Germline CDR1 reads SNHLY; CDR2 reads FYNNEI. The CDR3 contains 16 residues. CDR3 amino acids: CASSKDSPENTGELFF. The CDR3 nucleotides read TGTGCCAGCAGTAAGGACTCGCCTGAAAACACCGGGGAGCTGTTTTTT.

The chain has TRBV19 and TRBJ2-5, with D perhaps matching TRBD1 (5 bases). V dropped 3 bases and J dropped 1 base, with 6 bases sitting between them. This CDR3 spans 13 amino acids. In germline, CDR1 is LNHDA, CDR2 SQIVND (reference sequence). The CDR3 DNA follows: TGTGCCAGTAGTATGGGGCCCCAAGAGACCCAGTACTTC. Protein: CASSMGPQETQYF.

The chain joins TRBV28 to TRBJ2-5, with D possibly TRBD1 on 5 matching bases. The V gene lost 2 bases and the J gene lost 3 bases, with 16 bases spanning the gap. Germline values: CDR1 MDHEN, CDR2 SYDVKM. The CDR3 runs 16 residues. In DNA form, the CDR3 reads TGTGCCAGCAGTTTACCCCTGGTAGGCAGGGAAGAGACCCAGTACTTC. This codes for CASSLPLVGREETQYF.